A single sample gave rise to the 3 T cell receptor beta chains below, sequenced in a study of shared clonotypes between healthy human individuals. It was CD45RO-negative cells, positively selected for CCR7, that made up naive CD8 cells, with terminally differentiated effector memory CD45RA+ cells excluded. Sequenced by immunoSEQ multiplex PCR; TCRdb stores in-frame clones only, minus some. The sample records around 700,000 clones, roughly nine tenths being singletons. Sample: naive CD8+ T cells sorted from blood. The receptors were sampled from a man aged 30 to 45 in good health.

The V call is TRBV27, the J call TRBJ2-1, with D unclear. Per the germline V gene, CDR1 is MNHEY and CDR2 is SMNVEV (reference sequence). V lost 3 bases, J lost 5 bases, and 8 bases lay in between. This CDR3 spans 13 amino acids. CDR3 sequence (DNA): TGTGCCAGCAGTTTTGTTGCGGACAATGAGCAGTTCTTC. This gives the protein CASSFVADNEQFF.

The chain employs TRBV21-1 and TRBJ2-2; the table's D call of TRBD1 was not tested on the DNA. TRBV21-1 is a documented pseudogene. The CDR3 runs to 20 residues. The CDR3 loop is CASSSRGVLGDRGNTGELFF. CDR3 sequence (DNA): TGTGCCAGCAGCTCAAGAGGGGTTTTAGGGGACAGGGGGAACACCGGGGAGCTGTTTTTT.

CDR3 region: CASSETGQREETQYF. The CDR3 DNA reads TGTGCCAGCAGTGAAACGGGACAGCGGGAGGAGACCCAGTACTTC. The chain has TRBV6-1 and TRBJ2-5, with D possibly TRBD2 on 8 matching bases. The germline V gene encodes CDR1 MNHNS and CDR2 SASEGT. With 2 bases removed from V and 5 bases from J, the gap between germline ends came to 15 bases. This CDR3 is 15 amino acids long.